The sequence of this T cell receptor beta chain was determined in a study of patients and donors after allogeneic stem cell transplantation. TCRdb re-analysed the RT-PCR reads in MiXCR, keeping a single row per CDR3 protein. The sample lists 800,000 to 1,000,000 distinct CDR3 sequences; 18% were seen once. The sequence was obtained from a human donor who was either an allogeneic HSCT recipient or a stem cell or donor lymphocyte infusion donor (not recorded which). It is not recorded whose cells these are; they may come from a transplant donor. Sequencing was performed on blood, either unsorted or a sorted T cell fraction (not recorded which).

Written as DNA, the CDR3 is TGTGCCAGCAGCGCCCGACTAGCGGACCACTACGAGCAGTACTTC. This encodes CASSARLADHYEQYF. The V call is TRBV7-2, the J call TRBJ2-7, with TRBD2 matching 9 bases. Germline V lookup: CDR1 SGHTA, CDR2 FQGNSA. J gave up 3 bases and V 5 bases, and 8 bases lay outside the gene matches. There are 15 residues in the CDR3.